A single sample gave rise to the 14 T cell receptor beta chains below, sequenced in a study of blood T cell repertoires in COVID-19. Libraries were prepared by immunoSEQ multiplex PCR; TCRdb keeps only in-frame clonotypes and omits some of them. The table records roughly 150,000 clones, roughly nine tenths of them present only once. The sample comprised peripheral blood. The receptors derive from a woman aged 55-69 years with active COVID-19.

Regarding this clone: Additional DNA sequences in this sample encode the identical CDR3. The chain employs TRBV9 and TRBJ2-7; the D gene is possibly TRBD1 (7 bases). Germline CDR1 SGDLS, CDR2 YYNGEE. The CDR3 has 14 residues. Trimming removed 0 bases from V and 4 bases from J, with 11 bases in between. The CDR3: CASSVGQGGYEQYF. DNA for the CDR3: TGTGCCAGCAGCGTAGGCCAGGGGGGTTACGAGCAGTACTTC. The full variable domain, with the rest looked up from reference TRBV9 and TRBJ2-7, is DSGVTQTPKHLITATGQRVTLRCSPRSGDLSVYWYQQSLDQGLQFLIQYYNGEERAKGNILERFSAQQFPDLHSELNLSSLELGDSALYFCASSVGQGGYEQYFGPGTRLTVT.

The chain uses TRBV30 and TRBJ2-7; a possible D gene is TRBD2 (6 bases). V was pared by 2 bases and J by 4 bases, with 12 bases between. The CDR3 totals 13 residues. Germline V gene sequence: CDR1 GTSNPN, CDR2 SVGIG (reference sequence). Written as DNA, the CDR3 is TGTGCCTGGAGTAGGTTAGGAGGGTACGAGCAGTACTTC. It encodes CAWSRLGGYEQYF.

The chain employs TRBV13 and TRBJ1-1; 10 nucleotides agree with TRBD1. Germline trimming cut 1 base from V and 1 base from J; bases unmatched to any gene: 9. The CDR3 is made up of 18 amino acids. Germline V CDR1 and CDR2: PRHDT, FYEKMQ (reference sequence). The CDR3 DNA sequence: TGTGCCAGCAGCTTAGTAATCGGGACAGGGGCAAAGAACACTGAAGCTTTCTTT. Residues: CASSLVIGTGAKNTEAFF.

V and J are TRBV19 and TRBJ2-7; perhaps TRBD1 as D (5 bases). The CDR3 runs to 13 residues. From germline, CDR1 is LNHDA and CDR2 SQIVND (reference sequence). With 5 bases removed from V and 3 bases from J, the gap between germline ends came to 11 bases. The CDR3 region has the DNA TGTGCCAGTAGTTCCTGGGGCAGCTACGAGCAGTACTTC. It specifies CASSSWGSYEQYF.

The V and J genes are TRBV19 and TRBJ2-7; 13 bases fit TRBD2. Germline V CDR1 and CDR2: LNHDA, SQIVND (reference sequence). This CDR3 contains 16 residues. J gave up 5 bases and V 5 bases, and 9 bases lay outside the gene matches. CDR3 bases: TGTGCCAGTAGTCCCATCCCCGGACTAGCGGGAGACGAGCAGTACTTC. Its protein is CASSPIPGLAGDEQYF. Looking up the rest from reference TRBV19 and TRBJ2-7 gives the full variable domain: DGGITQSPKYLFRKEGQNVTLSCEQNLNHDAMYWYRQDPGQGLRLIYYSQIVNDFQKGDIAEGYSVSREKKESFPLTVTSAQKNPTAFYLCASSPIPGLAGDEQYFGPGTRLTVT.

The chain combines TRBV19 with TRBJ2-1; a weak D match, TRBD2 (6 bases). Looked up from germline, CDR1 is LNHDA and CDR2 is SQIVND (reference sequence). Trimming took 10 bases from V and 6 from J, leaving 16 bases between them. This CDR3 has 13 residues. The CDR3 spells CATNAGRGNEQFF. The CDR3 DNA sequence: TGTGCCACAAATGCGGGGAGAGGCAATGAGCAGTTCTTC.

The chain uses TRBV11-2 and TRBJ2-4; tentatively, D is TRBD2 (5 bases). This CDR3 spans 13 amino acids. Trimming removed 3 bases at V and 9 bases at J, with 12 bases between. CDR1 and CDR2 from the germline V gene are SGHAT and FQNNGV. The CDR3 sequence is CASSFPPGSIQYF. CDR3 in DNA: TGTGCCAGCAGCTTCCCTCCGGGAAGCATTCAGTACTTC.

The chain uses TRBV20-1 and TRBJ2-3; 7 positions agree with TRBD2. The ends lost 3 bases at V and 8 bases at J; junction bases unmatched: 2. The V gene's germline CDR1 is DFQATT and CDR2 SNEGSKA (reference sequence). This CDR3 is built from 11 residues. The CDR3 reads CSASRGSTQYF. The CDR3 DNA reads TGCAGTGCTAGCCGCGGGAGTACGCAGTATTTT.

The V gene is TRBV10-2, the J gene TRBJ1-1; D is uncertain. CDR3 size: 15 residues. Germline assignment: CDR1 WSHSY and CDR2 SAAADI. The ends were cut back, 2 bases at V and 4 bases at J, with 14 bases in the middle. Written as DNA, the CDR3 is TGCGCCAGCAGTGAGCTCTACTCTGGGAGCACTGAAGCTTTCTTT. It translates to CASSELYSGSTEAFF.

The chain combines TRBV3-1 (or the pseudogene TRBV3-2) with TRBJ2-7; possibly TRBD2 for D (5 bases). V dropped 3 bases and J dropped 6 bases, with 15 bases sitting between them. The germline V gene encodes CDR1 LGHDT and CDR2 YNNKEL (reference sequence). This CDR3 contains 14 residues. DNA of the CDR3: TGTGCCAGCAGCCATCAAACTAGTACAAGCGAGCAGTACTTC. Translated: CASSHQTSTSEQYF.

The chain joins TRBV19 to TRBJ2-3; weak D call: TRBD1 (6 bases). The germline CDR1 and CDR2 sequences are LNHDA and SQIVND (reference sequence). The CDR3 is 15 amino acids. Trimming removed 5 bases from V and 0 bases from J, with 12 bases in between. The CDR3 coding sequence is TGTGCCAGTAGTTGGGGACAACCGAGCACAGATACGCAGTATTTT. It specifies CASSWGQPSTDTQYF.

This chain joins TRBV7-9 and TRBJ2-7; D may be TRBD2 (6 bases). This CDR3 is built from 14 residues. V was cut by 1 base and J by 3 bases, with 10 bases left in between. Looked up from germline, CDR1 is SEHNR and CDR2 is FQNEAQ (reference sequence). Written as DNA, the CDR3 is TGTGCCAGCAGCTTAGGTGGGAGGTACTACGAGCAGTACTTC. Amino acids: CASSLGGRYYEQYF.

This chain links TRBV5-5 with TRBJ2-1; 12 bases agree with TRBD2. There are 17 residues in the CDR3. Germline trimming cut 4 bases from V and 4 bases from J; bases unmatched to any gene: 9. The germline CDR1 and CDR2 sequences are SGHKS and YYEKEE (reference sequence). The CDR3 here is CASSLTPGTSGYNEQFF. CDR3 bases: TGTGCCAGCAGCCTTACACCCGGGACTAGCGGGTACAATGAGCAGTTCTTC.

This clone has a handful of counts. The chain's CDR3 is CASSLGRLAGARQETQYF. The CDR3 region has the DNA TGTGCCAGCAGCTTAGGCCGACTAGCGGGAGCTAGGCAAGAGACCCAGTACTTC. The rearrangement links TRBV11-3 to TRBJ2-5, with 12 bases aligning to TRBD2. The germline V gene has CDR1 SGHNT and CDR2 YENEEA. The CDR3 totals 18 residues. V was pared by 1 base and J by 2 bases, with 8 bases of the junction left unmatched.